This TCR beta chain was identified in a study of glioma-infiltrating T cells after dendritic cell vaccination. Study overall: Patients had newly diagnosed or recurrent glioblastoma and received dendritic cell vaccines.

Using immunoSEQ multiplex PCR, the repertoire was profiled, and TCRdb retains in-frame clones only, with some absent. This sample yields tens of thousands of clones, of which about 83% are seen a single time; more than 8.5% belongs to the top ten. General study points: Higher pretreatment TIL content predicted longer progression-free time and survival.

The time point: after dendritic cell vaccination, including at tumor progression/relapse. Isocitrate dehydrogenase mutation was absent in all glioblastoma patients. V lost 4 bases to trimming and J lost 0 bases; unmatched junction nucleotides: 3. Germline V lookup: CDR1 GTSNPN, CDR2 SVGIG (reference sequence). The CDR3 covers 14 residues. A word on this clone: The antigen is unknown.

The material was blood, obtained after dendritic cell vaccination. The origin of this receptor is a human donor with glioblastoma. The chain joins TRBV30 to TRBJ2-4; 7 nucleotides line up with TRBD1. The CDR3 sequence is CAWNTGVAKNIQYF. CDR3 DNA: TGTGCCTGGAATACAGGGGTAGCCAAAAACATTCAGTACTTC.